This T cell receptor beta chain is from a study of CD8+CD57+ T cells in acquired aplastic anemia. This clonotype was counted a few times. CDR3 length: 15 residues. V shed 5 bases and J 9 bases; nucleotides not matched to a gene: 8. Germline V gives CDR1 DFQATT, CDR2 SNEGSKA (reference sequence). Investigators profiled TCR beta VDJ and CDR3 from genomic DNA template. TCRdb ran MiXCR on the reads and lists one entry per CDR3 protein. The sample yields about 190,000 distinct CDR3 sequences, around half seen once. Those patients picked for sequencing had displayed CD8+CD57+ cell expansion on flow cytometry.

This clonotype was obtained from a human donor with aplastic anemia. Sequencing was done on a sample of sorted CD4+, CD8+, or CD8+CD57+ T cells (not recorded which) from PBMCs. The genes are TRBV20-1 and TRBJ1-6, with TRBD1 identical over 12 bases. The CDR3: CSAARDRGLGSPLHF. The CDR3 DNA reads TGCAGTGCTGCCCGGGACAGGGGGCTAGGTTCACCCCTCCACTTT.